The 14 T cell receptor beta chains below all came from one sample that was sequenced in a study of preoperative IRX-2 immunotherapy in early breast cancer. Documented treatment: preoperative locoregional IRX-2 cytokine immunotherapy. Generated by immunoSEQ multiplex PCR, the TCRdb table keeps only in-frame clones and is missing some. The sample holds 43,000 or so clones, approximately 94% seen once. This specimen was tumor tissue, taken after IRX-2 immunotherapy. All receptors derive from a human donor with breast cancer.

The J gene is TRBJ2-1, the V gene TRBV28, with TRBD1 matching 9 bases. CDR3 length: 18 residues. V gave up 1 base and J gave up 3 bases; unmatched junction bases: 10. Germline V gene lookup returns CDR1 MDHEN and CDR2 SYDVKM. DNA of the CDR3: TGTGCCAGCAGTTTATCGGGATTTGCGGGACAGGGCTACAATGAGCAGTTCTTC. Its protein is CASSLSGFAGQGYNEQFF.

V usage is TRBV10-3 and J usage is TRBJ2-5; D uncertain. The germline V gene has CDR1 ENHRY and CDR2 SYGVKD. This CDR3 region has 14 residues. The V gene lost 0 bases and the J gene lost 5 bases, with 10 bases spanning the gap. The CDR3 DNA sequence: TGTGCCATCAGTGAGTCAACCGCTCGGGAGACCCAGTACTTC. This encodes CAISESTARETQYF.

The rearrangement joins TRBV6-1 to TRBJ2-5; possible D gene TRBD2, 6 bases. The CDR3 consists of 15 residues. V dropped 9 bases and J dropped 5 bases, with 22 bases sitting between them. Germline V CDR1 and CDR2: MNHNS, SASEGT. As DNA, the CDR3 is TGTGCCAGTAAACCACCCCTGCTAGCGCGCGAGACCCAGTACTTC. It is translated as CASKPPLLARETQYF.

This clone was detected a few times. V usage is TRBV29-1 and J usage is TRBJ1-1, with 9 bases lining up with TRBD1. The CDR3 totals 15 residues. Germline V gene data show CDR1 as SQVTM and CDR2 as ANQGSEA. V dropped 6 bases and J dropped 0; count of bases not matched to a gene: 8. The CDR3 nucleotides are TGCAGCGTCTATGGGGGGACAGGGATGAACACTGAAGCTTTCTTT. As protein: CSVYGGTGMNTEAFF.

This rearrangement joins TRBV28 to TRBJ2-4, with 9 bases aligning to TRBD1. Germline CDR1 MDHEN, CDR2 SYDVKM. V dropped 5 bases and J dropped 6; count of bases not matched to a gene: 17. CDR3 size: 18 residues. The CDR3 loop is CASSTGGGTGYGGNIQYF. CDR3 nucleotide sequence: TGTGCCAGCAGTACCGGAGGCGGGACAGGGTATGGAGGAAACATTCAGTACTTC.

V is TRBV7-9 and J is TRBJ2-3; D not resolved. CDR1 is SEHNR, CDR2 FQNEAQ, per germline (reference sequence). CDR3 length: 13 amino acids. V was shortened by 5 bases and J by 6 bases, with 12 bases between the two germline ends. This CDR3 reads CASSPGWADTQYF. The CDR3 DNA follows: TGTGCCAGCAGCCCAGGTTGGGCCGATACGCAGTATTTT.

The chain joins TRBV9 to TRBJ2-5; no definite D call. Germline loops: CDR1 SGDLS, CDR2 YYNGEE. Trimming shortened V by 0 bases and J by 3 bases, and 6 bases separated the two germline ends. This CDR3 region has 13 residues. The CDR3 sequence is CASSVAFKETQYF. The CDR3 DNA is TGTGCCAGCAGCGTAGCCTTTAAAGAGACCCAGTACTTC.

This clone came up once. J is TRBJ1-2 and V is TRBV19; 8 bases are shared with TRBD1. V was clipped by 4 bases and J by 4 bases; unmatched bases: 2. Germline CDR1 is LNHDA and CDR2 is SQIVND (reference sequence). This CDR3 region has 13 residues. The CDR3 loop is CASSRDRRYGYTF. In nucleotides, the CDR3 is TGTGCCAGTAGTAGGGACAGGCGCTATGGCTACACCTTC.

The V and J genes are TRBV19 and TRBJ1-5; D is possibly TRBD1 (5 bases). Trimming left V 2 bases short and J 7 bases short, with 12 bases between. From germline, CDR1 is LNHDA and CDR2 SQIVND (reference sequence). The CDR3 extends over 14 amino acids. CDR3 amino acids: CASSIYSWDQPQHF. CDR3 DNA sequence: TGTGCCAGTAGTATATATAGTTGGGACCAGCCCCAGCATTTT.

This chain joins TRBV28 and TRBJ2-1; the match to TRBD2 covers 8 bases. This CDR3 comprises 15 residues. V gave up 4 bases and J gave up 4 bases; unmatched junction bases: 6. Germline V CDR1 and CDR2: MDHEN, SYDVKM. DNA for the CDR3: TGTGCCAGCAGTTCAGGCCGCGGGGGGTACAATGAGCAGTTCTTC. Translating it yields CASSSGRGGYNEQFF.

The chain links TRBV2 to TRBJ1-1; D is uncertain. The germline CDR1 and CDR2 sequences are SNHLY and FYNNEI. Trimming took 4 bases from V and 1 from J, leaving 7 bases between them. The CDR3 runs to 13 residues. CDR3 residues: CASSVQPNTEAFF. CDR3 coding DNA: TGTGCCAGCAGTGTACAGCCGAACACTGAAGCTTTCTTT.

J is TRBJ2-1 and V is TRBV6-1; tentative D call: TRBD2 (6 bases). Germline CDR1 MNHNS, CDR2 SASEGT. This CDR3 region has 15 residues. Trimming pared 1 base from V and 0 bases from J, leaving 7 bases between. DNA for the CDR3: TGTGCCAGCAGTGAAGTAGCGGTCTCCTACAATGAGCAGTTCTTC. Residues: CASSEVAVSYNEQFF.

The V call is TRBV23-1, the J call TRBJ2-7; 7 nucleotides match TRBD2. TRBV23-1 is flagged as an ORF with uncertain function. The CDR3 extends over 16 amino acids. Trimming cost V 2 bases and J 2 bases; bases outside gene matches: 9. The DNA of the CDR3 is TGCGCCAGCAGTCAAGTTGGGCCTAGCGGAACCTACGAGCAGTACTTC. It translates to CASSQVGPSGTYEQYF.

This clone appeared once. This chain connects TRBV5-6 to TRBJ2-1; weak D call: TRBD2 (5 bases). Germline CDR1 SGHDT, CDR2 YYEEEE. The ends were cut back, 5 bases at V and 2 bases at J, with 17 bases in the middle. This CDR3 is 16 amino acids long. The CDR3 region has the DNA TGTGCCAGCAGAAAAAGGACGGGGTCAACCTACAATGAGCAGTTCTTC. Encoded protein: CASRKRTGSTYNEQFF.